This TCR beta chain comes out of a study of beta chain features in type 1 diabetes. V lost 8 bases to trimming and J lost 0 bases, with 8 bases between them. This CDR3 contains 13 residues. The germline V gene encodes CDR1 MNHEY and CDR2 SVGAGI. The study reverse transcribed the entire isolated RNA, so it sequenced expressed TCRB transcripts. Only in-frame clones appear in the TCRdb table, and some are missing; sequencing was by immunoSEQ multiplex PCR. The sample holds around 430,000 clones, around 28% seen once. This chain joins TRBV6-5 and TRBJ2-4; D is perhaps TRBD2 (5 bases). The sequence was obtained from a man between 18 and 35 years old in good health. Sequences were obtained from naive CD4+ T cells from blood. DNA of the CDR3: TGTGCCAGCGCCGGGGTAGCCAAAAACATTCAGTACTTC. Encoded protein: CASAGVAKNIQYF.